This T cell receptor beta chain was identified during a study of blood T cell repertoires in COVID-19. Overall study: The samples span acute and convalescent COVID-19 from the United States, Italy and Spain. In each case, the material was cDNA or gDNA derived from T cells, B-cell-depleted T cells, or PBMCs.

Study processing details: It was from reference gene primer amplification that nucleated cell counts were estimated. Sequenced by immunoSEQ multiplex PCR; TCRdb stores in-frame clones only, minus some. The V and J calls and clone size come from that table; D and trimming were worked out from the DNA. The sample has around 100,000 clones, 85% to 95% seen once; the top ten hold 2.3%. Per germline, CDR1 SGHNT and CDR2 YYREEE (reference sequence). The CDR3 has 14 amino acids. V was cut by 3 bases and J by 4 bases, with 13 bases left in between. This chain connects TRBV5-4 to TRBJ1-2, with D possibly being TRBD1 (6 bases). This receptor was identified in a human donor with active COVID-19. The donor label of this sample is uncertain. Material: peripheral blood. Here the CDR3 DNA reads TGTGCCAGCAGCTCACGGGGGGGCGGCTATGGCTACACCTTC. Protein: CASSSRGGGYGYTF.